The entry below gives a single T cell receptor beta chain sequence along with its context. Its antigen is unknown. This sample stems from a study of cytomegalovirus exposure and HLA in healthy donors. PCR was performed using 60 Vbeta and 13 Jbeta primers. TCRdb's table, derived via immunoSEQ multiplex PCR, lists solely in-frame clones and lacks some. This table holds about 210,000 clones, about 79% found once. Overall study findings and caveats: Later analysis demonstrated an association between a missense DCLRE1C variant and TCR beta V- and J-gene trimming. Being productive about 90% or about 30% of the time was typical of most TCR beta V segments in an earlier analysis.

Sequenced: PBMCs. The receptor was isolated from a male donor in good health and CMV-seronegative.

This chain's CDR3 is CASSPRTTGTSGRANEQYF. The CDR3, as DNA: TGTGCCAGCAGTCCAAGAACTACCGGGACTAGCGGGAGGGCCAACGAGCAGTACTTC. The V gene is TRBV27, the J gene TRBJ2-7, with 16 positions matching TRBD2. The CDR3 spans 19 residues. J was trimmed by 5 bases and V by 5 bases; bases with no gene match: 15. Germline assignment: CDR1 MNHEY and CDR2 SMNVEV (reference sequence).